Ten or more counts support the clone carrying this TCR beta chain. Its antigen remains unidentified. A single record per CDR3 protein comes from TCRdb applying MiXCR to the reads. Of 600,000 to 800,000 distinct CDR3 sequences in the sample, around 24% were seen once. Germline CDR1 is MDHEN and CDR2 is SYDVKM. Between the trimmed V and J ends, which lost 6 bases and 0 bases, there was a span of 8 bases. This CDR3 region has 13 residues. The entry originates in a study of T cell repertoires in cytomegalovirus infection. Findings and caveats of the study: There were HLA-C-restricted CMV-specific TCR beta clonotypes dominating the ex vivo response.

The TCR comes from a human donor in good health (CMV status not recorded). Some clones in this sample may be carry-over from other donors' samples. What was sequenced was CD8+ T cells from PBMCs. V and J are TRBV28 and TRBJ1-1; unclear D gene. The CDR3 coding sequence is TGTGCCAGCAGCTACGCCCTGAACACTGAAGCTTTCTTT. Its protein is CASSYALNTEAFF.